This record looks at one T cell receptor (beta chain) sequence and its context. The whole isolated RNA underwent reverse transcription, so sequencing captured expressed TCRB transcripts. TCRdb's table, derived via immunoSEQ multiplex PCR, lists solely in-frame clones and lacks some. In the table there are 300,000 to 350,000 clones, 7.5% to 9% of which are singletons. This sample is drawn from a study of beta chain features in type 1 diabetes. This CDR3 contains 12 residues. The V gene's germline CDR1 is SNHLY and CDR2 FYNNEI. V shed 5 bases and J shed 6 bases, with 11 bases lying between them. This receptor was obtained from a woman between 18 and 30 years old in good health. The chain recombines TRBV2 with TRBJ2-7, with a tentative D call TRBD1 (5 bases). What was sequenced was central memory CD4+ T cells from blood. In DNA form, the CDR3 reads TGTGCCAGCAGTACACAGGCTCCCGAGCAGTACTTC. Its protein is CASSTQAPEQYF.